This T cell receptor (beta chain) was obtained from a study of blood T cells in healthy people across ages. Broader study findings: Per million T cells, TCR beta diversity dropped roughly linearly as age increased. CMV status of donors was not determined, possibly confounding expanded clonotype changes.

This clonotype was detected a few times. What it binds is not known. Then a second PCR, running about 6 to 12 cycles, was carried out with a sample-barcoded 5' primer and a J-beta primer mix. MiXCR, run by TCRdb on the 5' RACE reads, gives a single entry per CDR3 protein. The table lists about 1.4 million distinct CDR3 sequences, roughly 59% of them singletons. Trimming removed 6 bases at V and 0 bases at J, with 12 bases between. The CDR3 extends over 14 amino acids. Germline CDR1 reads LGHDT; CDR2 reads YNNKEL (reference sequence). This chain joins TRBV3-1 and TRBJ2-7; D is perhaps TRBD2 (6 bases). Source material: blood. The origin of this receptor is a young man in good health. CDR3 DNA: TGTGCCAGCAGTTCACGCGGGGCCTCCTACGAGCAGTACTTC. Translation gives CASSSRGASYEQYF.